These 25 T cell receptor beta chains originate from one sample sequenced in a study of vaccination effects on CD4 cells after COVID-19. Antigen-specific CD4+ T cells were expanded (with viral peptide pools) by the ViraFEST assay ahead of sequencing. Cultured cells yielded isolated CD4+ T cells after approximately nine days. Each participant was given two doses of one vaccine (BNT162b2 or mRNA-1273). No antigens are known for them. Libraries were prepared by immunoSEQ multiplex PCR; TCRdb keeps only in-frame clonotypes and omits some of them. The profile covers tens of thousands of clones, with over 70% appearing a single time and more than 1% taken by the ten largest. This material consisted of CD4+ T cells from PBMCs cultured with HCoV-229E spike peptides, taken after COVID-19 vaccination. These receptor sequences come from a human donor who received a COVID-19 vaccine.

The V and J genes are TRBV29-1 and TRBJ1-4; 11 bases are a match to TRBD1. This CDR3 spans 13 amino acids. The germline CDR1 and CDR2 sequences are SQVTM and ANQGSEA. V was pared by 6 bases and J by 7 bases, with 4 bases of the junction left unmatched. The CDR3 coding sequence is TGCAGCGTCCGGACAGGGGGCAGTGAAAAACTGTTTTTT. Translation gives CSVRTGGSEKLFF.

The CDR3 is CASSPGTSDEQYV. In DNA, the CDR3 is TGTGCCAGCTCACCCGGGACATCTGACGAGCAGTACGTC. The chain couples TRBV18 to TRBJ2-7, with D perhaps matching TRBD1 (6 bases). V gave up 3 bases and J gave up 5 bases, with 11 bases separating them. The CDR3 consists of 13 residues. CDR1 KGHSH and CDR2 LQKENI come from the germline V gene.

The chain combines TRBV4-1 with TRBJ1-1; D unclear. The length of the CDR3 is 16 residues. V was cut by 1 base and J by 1 base, with 13 bases left in between. Germline CDR1 and CDR2: MGHRA and YSYEKL. CDR3 nucleotide sequence: TGCGCCAGCAGCCAAGCCCTACACGATACGAACACTGAAGCTTTCTTT. It yields the protein CASSQALHDTNTEAFF.

In this sample, this clone turned up once. The genes are TRBV12-3 or TRBV12-4 and TRBJ1-1, with D perhaps TRBD1 (5 bases). The V end was cut by 6 bases, the J end by 3 bases, with 8 bases between. The CDR3 extends over 12 amino acids. The DNA for the CDR3 is TGTGCCAGCAGGGACACCTACACTGAAGCTTTCTTT. This translates into CASRDTYTEAFF.

This rearrangement joins TRBV21-1 to TRBJ2-1. TRBV21-1 is a pseudogene segment. The CDR3 runs to 14 residues. CDR3 DNA sequence: TGTGCCAGCAGCAAATTGCAGGGACACAATGAGCAGTTCTTC. It yields the protein CASSKLQGHNEQFF.

Written as DNA, the CDR3 is TGCGCCAGCAGCCAAGGGGAGAGCTCCTATAATTCACCCCTCCACTTT. Its translation is CASSQGESSYNSPLHF. This sequence joins TRBV4-1 and TRBJ1-6; no clear D gene. The germline gives CDR1 MGHRA, CDR2 YSYEKL. Trimming removed 1 base from V and 0 bases from J, with 7 bases in between. The CDR3 runs to 16 residues.

This clone appeared a few times. The chain uses TRBV7-3 and TRBJ2-3; no firm D call. This CDR3 region has 14 residues. Trimming removed 3 bases at V and 6 bases at J, with 13 bases between. CDR1 SGHTA and CDR2 FQGTGA come from the germline V gene. The CDR3 region has the DNA TGTGCCAGCAGCTTTAACCGCCTAGGGGATACGCAGTATTTT. Translating gives CASSFNRLGDTQYF.

This chain uses TRBV5-1 with TRBJ1-6; D unclear. The germline gives CDR1 SGHRS, CDR2 YFSETQ. The CDR3 has 15 amino acids. Trimming took off 3 bases at V and 8 bases at J, with 15 bases between the two ends. CDR3 sequence reads: CASSSRPAPDSPLHF. CDR3 in DNA: TGCGCCAGCAGCTCCCGACCCGCCCCGGATTCACCCCTCCACTTT.

V and J are TRBV5-4 and TRBJ1-2; 11 bases fit TRBD1. Germline V lookup: CDR1 SGHNT, CDR2 YYREEE (reference sequence). The V segment lost 4 bases and the J segment 4 bases; nucleotides outside the gene matches: 6. The CDR3 is 15 residues long. The CDR3 spells CASSPGTGGGYGYTF. The CDR3, as DNA: TGTGCCAGCAGCCCCGGGACAGGGGGAGGCTATGGCTACACCTTC.

In DNA form, the CDR3 reads TGCGCCAGCAGCCCCTTAGTCGGGAACACTGAAGCTTTCTTT. Its protein is CASSPLVGNTEAFF. This sequence joins TRBV4-1 and TRBJ1-1; D gene ambiguous. The CDR3 length is 14 residues. The V gene's germline CDR1 is MGHRA and CDR2 YSYEKL. The V end was cut by 4 bases, the J end by 1 base, with 10 bases between.

This clone occurred once. This chain joins TRBV4-3 and TRBJ2-7; either TRBD1 or TRBD2 may supply D (5 bases each). The CDR3 totals 15 residues. The germline V gene has CDR1 LGHNA and CDR2 YSLEER. V was pared by 0 bases and J by 3 bases, with 12 bases between. The CDR3 loop is CASSQESGRHYEQYV. The CDR3 nucleotides are TGCGCCAGCAGCCAAGAGTCGGGACGCCACTACGAGCAGTACGTC.

The chain has TRBV5-1 and TRBJ2-5; 11 bases are shared with TRBD1. Looked up from germline, CDR1 is SGHRS and CDR2 is YFSETQ. The CDR3 is 17 residues long. J was trimmed by 6 bases and V by 4 bases; bases with no gene match: 14. The CDR3, as DNA: TGCGCCAGCAGCCCACTCGCGGACAGGGGGCGCATACAGACCCAGTACTTC. Protein product: CASSPLADRGRIQTQYF.

The gene calls are TRBV9 and TRBJ2-6; D remains unclear. This CDR3 is built from 13 residues. Germline values: CDR1 SGDLS, CDR2 YYNGEE. V was cut by 0 bases and J by 2 bases, with 0 bases left in between. The CDR3 spells CASSVAGANVLTF. DNA of the CDR3: TGTGCCAGCAGCGTAGCTGGGGCCAACGTCCTGACTTTC.

This chain uses TRBV7-2 with TRBJ1-1; 7 bases fit TRBD1. V lost 5 bases, J lost 1 base, and 7 bases stayed unmatched. The CDR3 is 15 amino acids. CDR1 is SGHTA and CDR2 is FQGNSA in the germline V gene. The CDR3 region is CASSPTRGGNTEAFF. In DNA, the CDR3 is TGTGCCAGCAGCCCTACCAGGGGGGGGAACACTGAAGCTTTCTTT.

This clone appeared once. The chain links TRBV19 to TRBJ1-2; 9 bases are shared with TRBD1. V was pared by 0 bases and J by 4 bases, with 3 bases of the junction left unmatched. The germline CDR1 and CDR2 sequences are LNHDA and SQIVND (reference sequence). The CDR3 length is 15 residues. The CDR3 reads CASSIEGTGSYGYTF. CDR3 nucleotides: TGTGCCAGTAGTATAGAAGGGACAGGGAGCTATGGCTACACCTTC.

This chain joins TRBV24-1 and TRBJ1-1, with D possibly TRBD1 on 6 matching bases. The germline V gene encodes CDR1 KGHDR and CDR2 SFDVKD. Between the trimmed V and J ends, which lost 4 bases and 1 base, there was a span of 12 bases. The CDR3 is 15 residues long. The CDR3 is CATSDPRGGNTEAFF. The CDR3 bases are TGTGCCACCAGTGACCCGAGGGGGGGGAACACTGAAGCTTTCTTT.

This clone was found once. The V call is TRBV18, the J call TRBJ2-7; D is uncertain. The germline V gene has CDR1 KGHSH and CDR2 LQKENI. The germline V and J ends were trimmed by 0 bases and 2 bases, with 17 bases remaining between them. The length of the CDR3 is 17 residues. The CDR3 DNA follows: TGTGCCAGCTCACCACCGGCAGACACTTTAAGTACCTACGAGCAGTACGTC. This gives the protein CASSPPADTLSTYEQYV.

The CDR3 sequence: CASSRTEVEKLFF. The DNA for the CDR3 is TGTGCCAGCTCACGTACTGAGGTTGAAAAACTGTTTTTT. V gene TRBV18 combines with J gene TRBJ1-4, with unresolved D. V was pared by 4 bases and J by 7 bases, with 10 bases between. Germline V gene sequence: CDR1 KGHSH, CDR2 LQKENI. CDR3 length equals 13 residues. Using reference TRBV18 and TRBJ1-4 for the parts outside the CDR3, the full variable domain is NAGVMQNPRHLVRRRGQEARLRCSPMKGHSHVYWYRQLPEEGLKFMVYLQKENIIDESGMPKERFSAEFPKEGPSILRIQQVVRGDSAAYFCASSRTEVEKLFFGSGTQLSVL.

This clone has only one observation. The chain carries TRBV9 and TRBJ2-6, with TRBD1 matching 8 bases. The germline V gene encodes CDR1 SGDLS and CDR2 YYNGEE. J gave up 0 bases and V 3 bases, and 11 bases lay outside the gene matches. The CDR3 has 19 residues. In DNA form, the CDR3 reads TGTGCCAGCAGCGGCCCCCCGGGACAGGTCATCTCTGGGGCCAACGTCCTGACTTTC. It yields the protein CASSGPPGQVISGANVLTF.

The chain combines TRBV4-1 with TRBJ2-7; no clear D gene. The CDR3 extends over 14 amino acids. The germline V and J ends were trimmed by 1 base and 0 bases, with 7 bases remaining between them. Germline loops: CDR1 MGHRA, CDR2 YSYEKL. In DNA, the CDR3 is TGCGCCAGCAGCCAAGTCCGCGGCTCCTACGAGCAGTACGTC. Translating it yields CASSQVRGSYEQYV.

This chain connects TRBV5-1 to TRBJ2-1; 15 positions agree with TRBD2. CDR1 is SGHRS, CDR2 YFSETQ, per germline. This CDR3 is built from 17 residues. The trim removed 0 bases at V and 7 bases at J, leaving 5 bases unmatched. In DNA, the CDR3 is TGCGCCAGCAGCTTGGCGGTTGGACTAGCGGGAGGGAATGAGCAGTTCTTC. Amino acid sequence: CASSLAVGLAGGNEQFF.

The chain uses TRBV29-1 and TRBJ2-1; D gene uncertain. Germline V gene lookup returns CDR1 SQVTM and CDR2 ANQGSEA. The CDR3 has 13 residues. Trimming stripped 2 bases from V and 8 bases from J, with 13 bases between. In DNA, the CDR3 is TGCAGCGTTGAAATACCCGTCTTGGATGAGCAGTTCTTC. It specifies CSVEIPVLDEQFF.

The V gene is TRBV19, the J gene TRBJ2-1; 14 bases agree with TRBD2. Germline loops: CDR1 LNHDA, CDR2 SQIVND (reference sequence). CDR3 length: 17 amino acids. V was pared by 5 bases and J by 5 bases, with 8 bases of the junction left unmatched. The CDR3 here is CASSARTSGGTHNEQFF. CDR3 in DNA: TGTGCCAGTAGTGCCCGGACTAGCGGGGGGACGCACAATGAGCAGTTCTTC.

The chain joins TRBV5-1 to TRBJ2-7; 10 bases are a match to TRBD1. From germline, CDR1 is SGHRS and CDR2 YFSETQ. V was clipped by 4 bases and J by 6 bases; unmatched bases: 10. The CDR3 spans 15 residues. This CDR3 reads CASSPTGTGDGEQYV. The CDR3 region has the DNA TGCGCCAGCAGCCCGACCGGGACAGGGGACGGCGAGCAGTACGTC.

This clone was seen only once. The J gene is TRBJ1-5, the V gene TRBV19; D possibly corresponds to TRBD1 (6 bases). V lost 11 bases and J lost 5, with 22 bases in between. Germline V gene lookup returns CDR1 LNHDA and CDR2 SQIVND (reference sequence). The CDR3 length is 15 residues. The CDR3 loop is CAPFAQRGAHQPQHF. CDR3 in DNA: TGTGCCCCCTTCGCCCAAAGGGGGGCCCATCAGCCCCAGCATTTT.